One and the same sample provided the 10 T cell receptor beta chains below, sequenced in a study of T-cell memory formation after mild COVID-19. TCRdb re-called the 5' RACE reads through MiXCR, storing one row per CDR3 protein. The sample comprises over 300,000 distinct CDR3 sequences, more than 20% of which are singletons, and roughly 23% rests with the top ten. What was sequenced was PBMCs or a T cell subset sorted from them (not recorded which). The source of these receptors is a man between 18 and 35 years old who had mild COVID-19 (a few samples of this study predate the infection). Cell type and time point are not known.

This clonotype appeared many times. This chain's CDR3 is CASSQEALGTQYF. In DNA form, the CDR3 reads TGCGCCAGCAGCCAAGAGGCATTAGGGACCCAGTACTTC. The rearrangement links TRBV4-3 to TRBJ2-5; D not resolved. This CDR3 contains 13 residues. Looked up from germline, CDR1 is LGHNA and CDR2 is YSLEER. V lost 0 bases, J lost 7 bases, and 9 bases lay in between.

The table lists this clonotype with a few counts. The rearrangement joins TRBV14 to TRBJ1-2, with D perhaps TRBD1 (6 bases). Germline V lookup: CDR1 SGHDN, CDR2 FVKESK. V shed 6 bases and J shed 4 bases, with 15 bases lying between them. The CDR3 contains 14 residues. The CDR3 protein is CASSPTTGIYGYTF. Here the CDR3 DNA reads TGTGCCAGCAGTCCTACAACAGGGATCTATGGCTACACCTTC.

The chain is built from TRBV9 and TRBJ1-2, with a weak D call TRBD1 (6 bases). The CDR3 has 13 amino acids. The V end lost 4 bases, the J end lost 2 bases, and 9 bases lay between the germline ends. CDR1 SGDLS and CDR2 YYNGEE come from the germline V gene. The CDR3 loop is CASSQGRNYGYTF. The DNA of the CDR3 is TGTGCCAGCAGCCAGGGGCGCAACTATGGCTACACCTTC.

The V and J genes are TRBV7-2 and TRBJ2-5; D is unclear. Trimming shortened V by 5 bases and J by 5 bases, and 12 bases separated the two germline ends. Germline V gives CDR1 SGHTA, CDR2 FQGNSA. There are 13 residues in the CDR3. This CDR3 reads CASSQKTPETQYF. The CDR3 DNA reads TGTGCCAGCAGCCAAAAGACTCCGGAGACCCAGTACTTC. Together with reference TRBV7-2 and TRBJ2-5, the CDR3 gives the full variable domain: GAGVSQSPSNKVTEKGKDVELRCDPISGHTALYWYRQSLGQGLEFLIYFQGNSAPDKSGLPSDRFSAERTGGSVSTLTIQRTQQEDSAVYLCASSQKTPETQYFGPGTRLLVL.

The rearrangement uses TRBV19 and TRBJ2-4; D call uncertain. CDR3 length equals 18 residues. CDR1 is LNHDA, CDR2 SQIVND, per germline (reference sequence). V dropped 6 bases and J dropped 0 bases, with 21 bases sitting between them. CDR3 region: CASRMCWTSPRAKNIQYF. For the CDR3, the DNA is TGTGCCAGTAGAATGTGTTGGACGAGCCCACGAGCCAAAAACATTCAGTACTTC.

This clonotype has more than one count but fewer than ten. This chain connects TRBV6-2 or TRBV6-3 to TRBJ2-7; tentatively, D is TRBD1 (5 bases). The CDR3 contains 15 residues. V was shortened by 0 bases and J by 2 bases, with 11 bases between the two germline ends. Germline assignment: CDR1 MNHEY and CDR2 SVGEGT. The CDR3: CASSYSGSRAYEQYF. The CDR3 region has the DNA TGTGCCAGCAGTTACTCTGGTTCCAGGGCCTACGAGCAGTACTTC.

The chain couples TRBV10-3 to TRBJ1-3, with D possibly matching TRBD1 (5 bases). The CDR3 spans 14 residues. CDR1 and CDR2 from the germline V gene are ENHRY and SYGVKD. Trimming removed 2 bases from V and 1 base from J, with 6 bases in between. The CDR3 sequence: CAISEAGSGNTIYF. CDR3 DNA: TGTGCCATCAGTGAGGCAGGGTCTGGAAACACCATATATTTT.

This clonotype was detected only a few times. V is TRBV10-3 and J is TRBJ2-3; TRBD1 or TRBD2 may be the D gene (5 bases each). This CDR3 has 16 amino acids. V lost 0 bases to trimming and J lost 2 bases, with 12 bases between them. The germline CDR1 and CDR2 sequences are ENHRY and SYGVKD. CDR3 coding DNA: TGTGCCATCAGTGAGTCGGGGGTAGACATCACAGATACGCAGTATTTT. The encoded protein is CAISESGVDITDTQYF.

Only a few counts were recorded for this clonotype. The rearrangement links TRBV7-6 to TRBJ2-5; D may be TRBD2 (6 bases). V was clipped by 5 bases and J by 0 bases, with 22 bases between them. The CDR3 contains 18 residues. The V gene's germline CDR1 is SGHVS and CDR2 FNYEAQ. Written as DNA, the CDR3 is TGTGCCAGCAGCACATCGACTAGTCCCTATGTCGACCAAGAGACCCAGTACTTC. Its translation is CASSTSTSPYVDQETQYF.

The chain recombines TRBV29-1 with TRBJ2-6, with D perhaps TRBD2 (5 bases). The V end lost 7 bases, the J end lost 0 bases, and 10 bases lay between the germline ends. This CDR3 region has 14 residues. CDR1 is SQVTM and CDR2 is ANQGSEA in the germline V gene. CDR3 sequence (DNA): TGCAGCGCCGCGGAGGACTCTGGGGCCAACGTCCTGACTTTC. Translating it yields CSAAEDSGANVLTF.